This TCR beta chain was captured by sequencing in a study of blood T cells in healthy people across ages. Remarks on this clonotype: Its antigen is still unknown.

The CDR3 covers 17 residues. V lost 5 bases, J lost 7 bases, and 21 bases lay in between. Findings and caveats of the study: Naive T cell percentage and TCR beta diversity correlated strongly. It was held that diversity estimates obtained from one million T cells represented underestimates.

A sample-barcoded 5' primer and a J-beta primer mix were used in a second PCR of about 7 to 12 cycles. Each CDR3 protein gets one entry after TCRdb re-called the 5' RACE reads with MiXCR. The table lists approximately 800,000 distinct CDR3 sequences, 45% to 70% of them singletons. Sequencing used blood. The sequence was obtained from a middle-aged man in good health. This chain connects TRBV12-3 or TRBV12-4 to TRBJ1-6, with D maybe TRBD1 (5 bases). The CDR3 loop reads CASSGAERSGRNSPLHF. The CDR3 bases are TGTGCCAGCAGTGGGGCCGAGAGATCTGGGAGAAATTCACCCCTCCACTTT.